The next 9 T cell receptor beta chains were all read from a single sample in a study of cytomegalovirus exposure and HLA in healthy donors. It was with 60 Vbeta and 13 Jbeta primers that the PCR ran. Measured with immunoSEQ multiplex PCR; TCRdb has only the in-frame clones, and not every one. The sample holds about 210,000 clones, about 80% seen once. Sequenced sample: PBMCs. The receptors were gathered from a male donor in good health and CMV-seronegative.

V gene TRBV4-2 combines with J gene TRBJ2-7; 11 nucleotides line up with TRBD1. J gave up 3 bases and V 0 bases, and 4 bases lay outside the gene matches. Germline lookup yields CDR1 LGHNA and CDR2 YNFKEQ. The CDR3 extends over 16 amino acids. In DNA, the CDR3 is TGTGCCAGCAGCCAAGAGGCCGGGACAGGGGGCTACGAGCAGTACTTC. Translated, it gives CASSQEAGTGGYEQYF.

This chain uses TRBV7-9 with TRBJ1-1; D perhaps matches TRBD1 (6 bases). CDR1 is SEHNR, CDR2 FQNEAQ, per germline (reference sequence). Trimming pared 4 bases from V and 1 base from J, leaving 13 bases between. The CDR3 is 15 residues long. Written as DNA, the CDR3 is TGTGCCAGCAGCTATCCGGGACAAACGAACACTGAAGCTTTCTTT. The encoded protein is CASSYPGQTNTEAFF. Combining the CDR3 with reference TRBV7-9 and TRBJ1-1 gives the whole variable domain DTGVSQNPRHKITKRGQNVTFRCDPISEHNRLYWYRQTLGQGPEFLTYFQNEAQLEKSRLLSDRFSAERPKGSFSTLEIQRTEQGDSAMYLCASSYPGQTNTEAFFGQGTRLTVV.

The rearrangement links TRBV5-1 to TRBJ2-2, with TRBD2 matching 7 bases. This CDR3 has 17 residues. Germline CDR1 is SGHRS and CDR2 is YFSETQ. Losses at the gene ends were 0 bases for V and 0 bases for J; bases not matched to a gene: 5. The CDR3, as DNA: TGCGCCAGCAGCTTGGTGGGCGGGGGAGCGAACACCGGGGAGCTGTTTTTT. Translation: CASSLVGGGANTGELFF.

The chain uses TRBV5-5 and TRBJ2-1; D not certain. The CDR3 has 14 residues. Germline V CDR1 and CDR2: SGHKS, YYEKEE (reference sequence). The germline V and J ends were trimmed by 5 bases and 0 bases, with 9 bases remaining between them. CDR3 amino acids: CASRVLSSYNEQFF. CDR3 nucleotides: TGTGCCAGCAGGGTGTTGAGCTCCTACAATGAGCAGTTCTTC.

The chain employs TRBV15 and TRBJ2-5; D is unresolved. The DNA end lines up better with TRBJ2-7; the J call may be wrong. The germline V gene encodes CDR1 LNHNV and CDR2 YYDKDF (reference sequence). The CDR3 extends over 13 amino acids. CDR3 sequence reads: CATSAAIFYEQYF. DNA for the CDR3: TGTGCCACCAGTGCGGCCATTTTCTACGAGCAGTACTTC.

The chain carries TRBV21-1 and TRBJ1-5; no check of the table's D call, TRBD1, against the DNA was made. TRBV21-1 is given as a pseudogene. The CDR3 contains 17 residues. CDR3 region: CASSKGGGRWDRQPQHF. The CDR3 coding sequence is TGTGCCAGCAGCAAAGGGGGGGGGCGCTGGGACAGGCAGCCCCAGCATTTT.

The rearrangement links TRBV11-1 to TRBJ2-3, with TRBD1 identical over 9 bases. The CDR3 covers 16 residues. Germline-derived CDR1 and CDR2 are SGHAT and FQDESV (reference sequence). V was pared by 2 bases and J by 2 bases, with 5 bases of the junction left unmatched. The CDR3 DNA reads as TGTGCCAGCAGCTTACCGGGACAGGGATCCACAGATACGCAGTATTTT. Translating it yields CASSLPGQGSTDTQYF.

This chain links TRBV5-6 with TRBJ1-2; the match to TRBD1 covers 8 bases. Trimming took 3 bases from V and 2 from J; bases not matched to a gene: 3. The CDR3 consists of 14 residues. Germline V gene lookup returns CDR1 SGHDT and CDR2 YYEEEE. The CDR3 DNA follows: TGTGCCAGCAGCTGGGGACAGGCGAACTATGGCTACACCTTC. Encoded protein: CASSWGQANYGYTF.

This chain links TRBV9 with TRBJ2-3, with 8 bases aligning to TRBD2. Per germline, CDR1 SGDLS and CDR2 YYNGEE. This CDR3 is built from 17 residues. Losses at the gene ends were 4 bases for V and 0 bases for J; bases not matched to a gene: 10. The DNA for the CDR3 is TGTGCCAGCAGCCTCCTTGGGGAGCGGGAGAGCACAGATACGCAGTATTTT. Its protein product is CASSLLGERESTDTQYF.